This T cell receptor beta chain derives from a study of T cell responses to AZD1222 COVID-19 vaccine. Study-wide findings and caveats: Unmutated variant regions are reportedly the target of nearly half of TCRs that are spike-specific. Dominant CD4 TCR responses targeted spike regions 160-218 and 743-854. The repertoires were collected only after the peak T cell response.

The count of this clone is one. The target antigen is unknown. J was trimmed by 9 bases and V by 6 bases; bases with no gene match: 12. The CDR3 is made up of 16 amino acids. Germline V gene sequence: CDR1 MNHEY, CDR2 SVGEGT. Some clones are missing from TCRdb's copy, which holds only in-frame ones; the method was immunoSEQ multiplex PCR. Among around 72,000 clones, roughly 82% were seen once, and the ten largest hold under 6.5%. The source material was peripheral blood, sampled on day 0 of AZD1222 vaccination. This sequence joins TRBV6-2 or TRBV6-3 and TRBJ2-1; 12 nucleotides align to TRBD2. The sequence derives from an adult in good health. The CDR3 loop reads CASSRALAGGPPEQFF. DNA of the CDR3: TGTGCCAGCAGCCGGGCGCTAGCGGGGGGGCCCCCTGAGCAGTTCTTC.